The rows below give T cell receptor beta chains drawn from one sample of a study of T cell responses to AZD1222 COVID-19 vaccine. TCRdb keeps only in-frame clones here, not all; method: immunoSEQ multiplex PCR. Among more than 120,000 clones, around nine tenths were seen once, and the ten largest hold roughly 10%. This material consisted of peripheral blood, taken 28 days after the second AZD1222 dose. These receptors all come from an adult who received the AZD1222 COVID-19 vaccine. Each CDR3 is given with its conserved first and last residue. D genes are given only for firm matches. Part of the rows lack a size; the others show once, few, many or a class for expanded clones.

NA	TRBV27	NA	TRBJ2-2	TGTGCCAGCAGTTTTGTAGGGATGGTCGGGGAGCTGTTTTTT	CASSFVGMVGELFF
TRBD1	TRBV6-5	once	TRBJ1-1	TGTGTGTCCCGACAGGGGAACACTGAAGCTTTCTTT	CVSRQGNTEAFF
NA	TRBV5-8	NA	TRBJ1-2	TGTGCCAGCAGCGAACAGGGATGGGATGGCTACACCTTC	CASSEQGWDGYTF
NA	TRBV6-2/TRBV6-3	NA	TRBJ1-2	TGTGCCAGCAGTTACGTCCTGGAGGCTAACTATGGCTACACCTTC	CASSYVLEANYGYTF
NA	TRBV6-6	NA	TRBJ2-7	TGTGCTACGGGGGGCGCCGCTACCCACGAGCAGTACTTC	CATGGAATHEQYF
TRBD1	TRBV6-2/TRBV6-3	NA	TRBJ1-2	TGTGCCAGCAGTTACCCCGACGGGACAGGGGGCCGCTATGGCTACACCTTC	CASSYPDGTGGRYGYTF
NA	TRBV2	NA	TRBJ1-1	TGTGCCAGCAGGGGGGGGAGGTTGCCTGAAGCTTTCTTT	CASRGGRLPEAFF
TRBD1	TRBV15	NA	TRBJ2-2	TGTGCCACCAGCAGGGACAGGAGGAACACCGGGGAGCTGTTTTTT	CATSRDRRNTGELFF
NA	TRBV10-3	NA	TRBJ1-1	TGTGCCAGCGCAGGAGGGATGAACACTGAAGCTTTCTTT	CASAGGMNTEAFF
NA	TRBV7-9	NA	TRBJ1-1	TGTGCCAGCAGCTTTAAGGCGGGGGACACTGAAGCTTTCTTT	CASSFKAGDTEAFF
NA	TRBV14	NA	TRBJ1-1	TGTGCCAGCAGCCAAGATCTGAGGACAGCTTACACTGAAGCTTTCTTT	CASSQDLRTAYTEAFF
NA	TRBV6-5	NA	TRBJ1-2	TGTGCCAGCAGTTACTCGAATACCTATGGCTACACCTTC	CASSYSNTYGYTF
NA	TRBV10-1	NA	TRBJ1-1	TGCGCCAGCAGTGAAGGGGCAGCCGCGAACACTGAAGCTTTCTTT	CASSEGAAANTEAFF
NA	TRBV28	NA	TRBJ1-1	TGTGCCAGCAGGTGGGCAGGGGCCGGCGGAGCTTTCTTT	CASRWAGAGGAFF
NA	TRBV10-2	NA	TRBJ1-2	TGCGCCAGCATGAGGGATGACTATGGCTACACCTTC	CASMRDDYGYTF
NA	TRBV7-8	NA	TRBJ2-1	TGTGCCAGCAGCTCTTACAGGGCCGGGAATGAGCAGTTCTTC	CASSSYRAGNEQFF
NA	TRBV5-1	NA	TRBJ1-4	TGCGCCAGCAGCTTGGCGGCAGGACTTAATGAAAAACTGTTTTTT	CASSLAAGLNEKLFF
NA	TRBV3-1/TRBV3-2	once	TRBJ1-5	TGTGCCAGCAGCCAAGGGGTGGCCAATCAGCCCCAGCATTTT	CASSQGVANQPQHF
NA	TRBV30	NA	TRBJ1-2	TGTGCCTGGAGTGAACAGGGTCGGAATGGCTACACCTTC	CAWSEQGRNGYTF
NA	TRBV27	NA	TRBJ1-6	TGTGCCAGCAGCCTCCGACGGTATAATTCACCCCTCCACTTT	CASSLRRYNSPLHF
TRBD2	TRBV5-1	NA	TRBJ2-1	TGCGCCAGCTGGGAGGGCTCCTACAATGAGCAGTTCTTC	CASWEGSYNEQFF
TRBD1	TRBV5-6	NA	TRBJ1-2	TGTGCCTCCTCAGGGGGCCTTGGGCATGGCTACACCTTC	CASSGGLGHGYTF
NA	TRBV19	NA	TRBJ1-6	TGTGCCAGTAGCACGACCTGGGGAAGCTCCTATAATTCACCCCTCCACTTT	CASSTTWGSSYNSPLHF
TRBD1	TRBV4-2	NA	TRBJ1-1	TGTGCCAGCAGCCCTTACAGTGAACAGGGGCGAAAAGATTCAAACACTGAAGCTTTCTTT	CASSPYSEQGRKDSNTEAFF
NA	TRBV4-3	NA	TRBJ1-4	TGCGCCAGCAGCCAAGACCAATTCGGACAGAATGAAAAACTGTTTTTT	CASSQDQFGQNEKLFF
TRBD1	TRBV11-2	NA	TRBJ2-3	TGTGCCAGCAGAGGGACAGGGTACACAGATACGCAGTATTTT	CASRGTGYTDTQYF
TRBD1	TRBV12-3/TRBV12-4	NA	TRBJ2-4	TGTGCCAGCAGTTCAGGGGGAAACATTCAGTACTTC	CASSSGGNIQYF
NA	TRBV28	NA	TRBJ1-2	TGTGCCAGCAGTTTACAGGACAGTGGGTTGGGGGGTGGCTACACCTTC	CASSLQDSGLGGGYTF
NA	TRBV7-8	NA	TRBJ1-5	TGTGCCAGCAGCTTAGGCGGGGCAAGTAGCAATCAGCCCCAGCATTTT	CASSLGGASSNQPQHF
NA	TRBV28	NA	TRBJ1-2	TGTGCCAGCAGCCATGAGGGCTTGAACTATGGCTACACCTTC	CASSHEGLNYGYTF
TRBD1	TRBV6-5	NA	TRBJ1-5	TGTGCCAGCAGTTACTCGGGACAGACGGGTCAGCCCCAGCATTTT	CASSYSGQTGQPQHF
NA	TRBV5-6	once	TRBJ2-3	TGTGCCAGCAGCTTGGACGGGGGGCGGGGAGATACGCAGTATTTT	CASSLDGGRGDTQYF
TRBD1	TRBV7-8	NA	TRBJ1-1	TGTGCCAGCAGCTTAGTGAAGGGGGCGGGAACTGAAGCTTTCTTT	CASSLVKGAGTEAFF
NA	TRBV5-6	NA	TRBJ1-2	TGTGCCAGCAGCTCCTGGGCCCATTATGGCTACACCTTC	CASSSWAHYGYTF
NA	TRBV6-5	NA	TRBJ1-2	TGTGCCAGCAGGAGTAACTATGGCTACACCTTC	CASRSNYGYTF
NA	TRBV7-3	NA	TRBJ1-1	TGTGCCAGCAGCTTAAGTCAGAACACTGAAGCTTTCTTT	CASSLSQNTEAFF
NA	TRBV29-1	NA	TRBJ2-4	TGCAGCGTTGTCGCACAGGATAACATTCAGTACTTC	CSVVAQDNIQYF
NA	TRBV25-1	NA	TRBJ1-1	TGTGCCAGCAGTGAACCGCCGGTTGGGTATTTGACTGAAGCTTTCTTT	CASSEPPVGYLTEAFF
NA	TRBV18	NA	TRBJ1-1	TGTGCCAGCTCACCAAGTGAGGGTGGCACTGAAGCTTTCTTT	CASSPSEGGTEAFF
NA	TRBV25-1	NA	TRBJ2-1	TGTGCCAGCAGTGAATCATCTGGCGGGAAGGTTTACAATGAGCAGTTCTTC	CASSESSGGKVYNEQFF
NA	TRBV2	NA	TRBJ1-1	TGTGCCAGCAGTGATTTACAGGTCCCGAACACTGAAGCTTTCTTT	CASSDLQVPNTEAFF